The sample holds a few counts of the clone carrying this TCR beta chain. Its antigen is not known. The entry originates in a study of T-cell memory formation after mild COVID-19. Study-wide background: Largely donor-specific sequence clusters came from a couple of donors.

CDR3 length equals 18 residues. Germline assignment: CDR1 SGHRS and CDR2 YFSETQ. V shed 2 bases and J shed 2 bases, with 20 bases lying between them. Whole-study findings and limits: Contracting clones, day 15 to 85, had balanced CD4/CD8, and later expanders favored CD4+. Clones which contracted sat mainly in CM and EM if CD4+, and in EMRA if CD8+.

The TCR alpha and TCR beta cDNA libraries, bearing sample barcodes and UMIs, were generated by 5'RACE using constant-segment primers. TCRdb itself ran the 5' RACE reads through MiXCR, one entry per CDR3 protein. The sample includes a few hundred thousand distinct CDR3 sequences, 18% of them seen just once. V gene TRBV5-1 combines with J gene TRBJ1-5; the D gene is possibly TRBD1 (5 bases). The sequencing sample was made of PBMCs or a T cell subset sorted from them (not recorded which). The TCR comes from a young man who had mild COVID-19 (a few samples of this study predate the infection). Cell type and time point are not known. The CDR3 sequence: CASSFRESGIVGNQPQHF. CDR3 in DNA: TGCGCCAGCAGCTTCAGGGAGTCTGGTATCGTGGGCAATCAGCCCCAGCATTTT.